This TCR beta chain was identified during a study of breast tumors, draining lymph nodes, adjacent tissues. This CDR3 has 16 amino acids. The V and J ends lost 6 bases and 2 bases respectively, with 18 bases between them. CDR1 is SGHTS and CDR2 is YDEGEE in the germline V gene. Study-level findings and limits: Data fit most tumor T cells coming from lymph node, expanding in tumor.

This clonotype was recorded many times. Its antigen is currently unknown. The lymph nodes were axillary draining lymph nodes from breast cancer patients. TCRdb re-analysed the multiplex PCR reads in MiXCR, keeping a single row per CDR3 protein. Of about 180,000 distinct CDR3 sequences listed, 30% to 40% are singletons. Sample: axillary lymph node tissue. The sequence came from a female donor with breast cancer. Some clones in this sample may be carry-over from other donors' samples. This sequence joins TRBV5-8 and TRBJ1-3; D gene uncertain. CDR3 region: CASTRRVIGPGNTIYF. CDR3 bases: TGTGCCAGCACCCGGAGGGTGATAGGTCCTGGAAACACCATATATTTT.